This entry concerns a single T cell receptor (beta chain). Antigen unknown. This record comes from a study of siplizumab effects on memory and regulatory T cells. Points from the study as a whole: Reactions containing siplizumab showed mappable alloreactive CD4+ clones averaging approximately 73% Treg-derived, versus about 28% in controls. Assignment of a naive or memory phenotype failed for roughly 75-95% of the proliferating CD4+ or CD8+ clones. Siplizumab brought about a significant reduction in alloreactive sequences traceable to unstimulated CD4+ memory cells.

Per-sample assaying covered 85,000 to 100,000 TCR templates. Data came from immunoSEQ multiplex PCR; TCRdb stores just in-frame clones and leaves some out. Among around 110,000 clones listed, 90% to 95% were seen once. This CDR3 spans 14 amino acids. V lost 1 base to trimming and J lost 0 bases, with 4 bases between them. Germline CDR1 is LNHDA and CDR2 is SQIVND (reference sequence). The gene calls are TRBV19 and TRBJ1-5; D is unresolved. The sequenced material came from non-Treg CD4+ T cells sorted from blood. The receptor was derived from a human donor in good health. CDR3 region: CASSIVNSNQPQHF. The DNA of the CDR3 is TGTGCCAGTAGTATAGTAAATAGCAATCAGCCCCAGCATTTT.